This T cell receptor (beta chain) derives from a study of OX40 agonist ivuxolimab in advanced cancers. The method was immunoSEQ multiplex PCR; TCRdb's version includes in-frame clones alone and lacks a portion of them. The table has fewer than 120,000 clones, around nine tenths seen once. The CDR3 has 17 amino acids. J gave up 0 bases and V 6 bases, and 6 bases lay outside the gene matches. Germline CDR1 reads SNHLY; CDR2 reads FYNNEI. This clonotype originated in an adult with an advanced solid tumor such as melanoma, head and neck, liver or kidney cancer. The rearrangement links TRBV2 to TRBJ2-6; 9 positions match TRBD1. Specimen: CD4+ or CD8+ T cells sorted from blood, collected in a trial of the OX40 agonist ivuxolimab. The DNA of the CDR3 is TGTGCCAGCAGGGCCGGGACAGGGAGCTCTGGGGCCAACGTCCTGACTTTC. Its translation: CASRAGTGSSGANVLTF.